This T cell receptor beta chain was found in a study of blood T cells in healthy people across ages. Whole-study findings and limits: As naive T cell percentage varied, TCR beta diversity correlated strongly with it.

Sample-barcoded 5' priming and a J-beta primer mix drove a second PCR of about 6 to 11 cycles. Using its own MiXCR run on the 5' RACE reads, TCRdb lists one record per CDR3 protein. The profile shows more than 800,000 distinct CDR3 sequences, roughly 26% of them singletons. Germline CDR1 and CDR2: LGHDT and YNNKEL (reference sequence). Trimming left V 5 bases short and J 10 bases short, with 11 bases between. This CDR3 region has 11 residues. This clonotype has just a few counts. Its target is not known. The sequence came from a woman of 80 years or more in good health. This chain links TRBV3-1 with TRBJ1-1; D not certain. The sequencing input was blood. CDR3 DNA sequence: TGTGCCAGCAGCACAACATCACGAGCTTTCTTT. This translates into CASSTTSRAFF.